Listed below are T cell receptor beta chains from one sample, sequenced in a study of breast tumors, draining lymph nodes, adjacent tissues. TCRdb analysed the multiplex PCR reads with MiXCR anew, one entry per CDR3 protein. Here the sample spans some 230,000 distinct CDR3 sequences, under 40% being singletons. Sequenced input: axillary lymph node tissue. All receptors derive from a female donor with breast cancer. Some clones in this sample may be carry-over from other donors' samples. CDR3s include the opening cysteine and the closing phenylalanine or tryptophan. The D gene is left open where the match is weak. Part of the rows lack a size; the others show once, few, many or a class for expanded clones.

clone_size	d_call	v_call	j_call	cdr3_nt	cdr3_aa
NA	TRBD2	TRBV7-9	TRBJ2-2	TGTGCCAGCAGCTCTGGGACTAGCGCTGACGGGGAGCTGCTTTTT	CASSSGTSADGELLF
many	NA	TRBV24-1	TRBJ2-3	TGTGCCACCAGTGACCCGTCCGAATCCACAGATACGCAGTATTTT	CATSDPSESTDTQYF
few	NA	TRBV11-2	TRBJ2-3	TGTGCCAGCAGCCGTACAGGGACGCAGTATTTT	CASSRTGTQYF
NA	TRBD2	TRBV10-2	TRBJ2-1	TGCGCCAGTGGGACTAGCGGGAGAATCTACAATGAGCAGTTCTTC	CASGTSGRIYNEQFF
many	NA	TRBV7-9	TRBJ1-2	TGTGCCAGCAGCTTAGCATTAGGTCGTGACACCTTC	CASSLALGRDTF
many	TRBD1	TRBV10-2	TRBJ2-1	TGCGCCAGCAGGGTACAGGGGGTCAATGAGCAGTTCTTC	CASRVQGVNEQFF
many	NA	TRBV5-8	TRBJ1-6	TGTGCCAGCAGCGATGGGGTCCCCGGTAATTCACCCCTCCACTTT	CASSDGVPGNSPLHF
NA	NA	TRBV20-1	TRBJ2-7	TGCAGTGCCCTACCGCCTGCATCGCGTTACGAGCAGTACTTC	CSALPPASRYEQYF
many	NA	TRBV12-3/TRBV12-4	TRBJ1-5	TGTGCCAGCAGAAGCCGGGACAATCAGCCCCAGCATTTT	CASRSRDNQPQHF
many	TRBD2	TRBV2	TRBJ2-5	TGTGCCAGCGGCCCTAGAATAGCGGGGGAGACCCAGTACTTC	CASGPRIAGETQYF
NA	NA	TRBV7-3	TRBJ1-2	TGTGCCAGCAGCAGTTACTCGAATACAGACCCCGCTGGCTACACCTTC	CASSSYSNTDPAGYTF
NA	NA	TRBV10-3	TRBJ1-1	TGTGCCATCAGGGATGGATCACAGAACACTGAAGCTTTCTTT	CAIRDGSQNTEAFF
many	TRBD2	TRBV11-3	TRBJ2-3	TGTGCCAGCAGCTTTATACTAGCGGGAATGATGGATACGCAGTATTTT	CASSFILAGMMDTQYF
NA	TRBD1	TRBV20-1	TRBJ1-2	TGCAGTGCTAGAGATGGACAGGCGTTAAACTATGGCTACACCTTC	CSARDGQALNYGYTF
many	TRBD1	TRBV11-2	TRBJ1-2	TGTGCCAGCAGCTTAGCCTGGACAGGGGGCCATGGCTACACCTTC	CASSLAWTGGHGYTF
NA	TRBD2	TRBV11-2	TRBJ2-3	TGTGCCAGCAGCTTAGAACCCCGACCAGCGGGGGACACAGATACGCAGTATTTT	CASSLEPRPAGDTDTQYF
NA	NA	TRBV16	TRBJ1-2	TGTGCCAGCGGCCAATCGATCCAGTATGGCTACACCTTC	CASGQSIQYGYTF
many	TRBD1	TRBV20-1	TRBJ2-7	TGCAGTGCCCACAGGGGTGACCGGGCAGTCGACGAGCAGTACTTC	CSAHRGDRAVDEQYF
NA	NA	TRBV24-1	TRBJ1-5	TGTGCCACCACCCCAGTTGGCGGGGCCCAGCATTTT	CATTPVGGAQHF
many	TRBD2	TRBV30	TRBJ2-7	TGTGCCTGGAACCTGTTGGCTAGCGGGAGTGGGGAGCAGTACTTC	CAWNLLASGSGEQYF
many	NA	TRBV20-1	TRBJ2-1	TGCAGTGCTAGCTCCCTAGCGCCCAGCTCCTACAATGAGCAGTTCTTC	CSASSLAPSSYNEQFF
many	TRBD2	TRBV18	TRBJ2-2	TGTGCCAGCTCGCCGACTAGCGGGTTCACCGGGGAGCTGTTTTTT	CASSPTSGFTGELFF
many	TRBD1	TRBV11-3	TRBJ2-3	TGTGCCAGCAGCTTTGGGACAGGGGGCCCAGATACGCAGTATTTT	CASSFGTGGPDTQYF
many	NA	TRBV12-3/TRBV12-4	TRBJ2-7	TGTGCCAGCAGCCCAGGCGGGACAAAAACCTACGAGCAGTACTTC	CASSPGGTKTYEQYF
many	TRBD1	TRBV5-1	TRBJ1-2	TGCGCCAGCAGCGGGGGACAGGGTTATGGCTACACCTTC	CASSGGQGYGYTF